This entry is about one T cell receptor (beta chain). Its antigen remains undetermined. No clone much larger than this one lies a single base away; base qualities are absent. V drops 5 bases and J drops 9 bases, leaving 11 bases in between. The germline V gene specifies MNHEY as CDR1 and SVGAGI as CDR2. The CDR3 holds 13 amino acids from the cysteine to the phenylalanine. Just CDR3 DNA is preserved here, 39 bases in frame from base 1. The immunoSEQ Assay, a bias-controlled multiplex PCR, was used to amplify TCRbeta CDR3 regions from genomic DNA. Regarding the original processing steps: Within the assay, amplification of reference gene primers was used to estimate how many nucleated cells each sample contained. Sequence reads were collapsed and filtered to measure the absolute abundance of every unique TCRbeta CDR3 rearrangement. For each sample, productive Simpson clonality was calculated as the square root of Simpson's diversity index across productive rearrangements. Not all clones reach the TCRdb copy of this immuneACCESS table, which keeps in-frame sequences only. Checked studies attribute under half of the gap to unresolved V genes and leave the rest unexplained. V, J and clone size are those of that table, while D and trimming were read from the DNA. Present in this sample are over 200,000 clones, around four fifths of which were seen just once. The ten largest account for approximately 8.1% of the sample.

This specimen belongs to a study of blood T cell repertoires in COVID-19 (dated by TCRdb to between 2020 and 2021). Concerning the study at large: Samples from collaborators originated in the United States, Italy and Spain and spanned both the acute and convalescent phases of COVID-19. The material from the prospective study consisted of cDNA or gDNA derived from T cells, B-cell-depleted T cells, or PBMCs. Subjects who had been exposed to COVID-19, were actively infected with it, or had recovered from it provided the deeply sampled blood TCRbeta repertoires that made up the dataset. The repertoires were made available in a free public database intended to serve as a resource for research on the immune response to SARS-CoV-2. The samples were drawn from two sources: the first 160 participants of the ongoing ImmuneRACE study, and 1,000 to 1,500 subjects contributed by 6 global collaborators. The sample metadata nearly always contained a de-identified subject ID, COVID-19 status, age in years and sex. Where available, HLA class I and class II types were obtained from metadata supplied by the sample provider rather than from assay-based typing. Broader findings and caveats from the paper: Clinical and demographic metadata were provided uncurated, with the amount varying by source and participant.

The collaborating institutions used their own protocols to collect whole blood in K2EDTA tubes. For TCRbeta analysis, collaborator samples were shipped as frozen whole blood, as isolated PBMCs, or as DNA extracted from either sample type. The clonotype was recovered from a woman in her fifties or sixties with active or convalescent COVID-19. The rearranged segments are TRBV6-5 and TRBJ1-6; no D gene call is confident. Sequencing was performed on peripheral blood. The CDR3 reads as follows: CASSLERGSPLHF. The nucleotides read TGTGCCAGCAGTCTCGAACGGGGTTCACCCCTCCACTTT.